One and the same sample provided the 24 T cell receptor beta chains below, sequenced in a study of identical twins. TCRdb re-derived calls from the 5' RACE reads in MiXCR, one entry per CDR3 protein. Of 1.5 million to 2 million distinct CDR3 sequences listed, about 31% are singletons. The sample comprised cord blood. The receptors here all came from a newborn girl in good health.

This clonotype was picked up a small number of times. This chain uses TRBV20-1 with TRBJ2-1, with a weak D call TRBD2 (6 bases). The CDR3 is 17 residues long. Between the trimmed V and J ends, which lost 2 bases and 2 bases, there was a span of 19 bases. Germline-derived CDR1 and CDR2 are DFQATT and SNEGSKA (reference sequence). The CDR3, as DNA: TGCAGTGCTAGACGGTCGGGGCTTCGGGGGACCTACAATGAGCAGTTCTTC. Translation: CSARRSGLRGTYNEQFF.

CDR3 sequence reads: CASSLPPNQPQHF. CDR3 nucleotides: TGTGCCAGCAGTTTACCCCCGAATCAGCCCCAGCATTTT. The gene calls are TRBV28 and TRBJ1-5; no definite D call. The CDR3 length is 13 residues. Germline-derived CDR1 and CDR2 are MDHEN and SYDVKM. Trimming took 2 bases from V and 4 from J, leaving 6 bases between them. Full variable domain (remainder filled in from reference TRBV28 and TRBJ1-5): DVKVTQSSRYLVKRTGEKVFLECVQDMDHENMFWYRQDPGLGLRLIYFSYDVKMKEKGDIPEGYSVSREKKERFSLILESASTNQTSMYLCASSLPPNQPQHFGDGTRLSIL.

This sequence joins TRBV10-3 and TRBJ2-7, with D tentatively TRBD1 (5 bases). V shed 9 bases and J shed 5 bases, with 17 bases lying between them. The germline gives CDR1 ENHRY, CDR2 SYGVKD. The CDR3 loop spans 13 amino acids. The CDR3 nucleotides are TGTGCCATTACAGGTGACCCTACCAACGAGCAGTACTTC. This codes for CAITGDPTNEQYF.

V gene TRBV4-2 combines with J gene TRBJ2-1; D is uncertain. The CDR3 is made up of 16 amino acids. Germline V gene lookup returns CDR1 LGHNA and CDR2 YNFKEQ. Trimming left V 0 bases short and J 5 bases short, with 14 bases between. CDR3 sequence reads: CASSQEHGGPNNEQFF. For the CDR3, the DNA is TGTGCCAGCAGCCAAGAACATGGCGGCCCAAACAATGAGCAGTTCTTC.

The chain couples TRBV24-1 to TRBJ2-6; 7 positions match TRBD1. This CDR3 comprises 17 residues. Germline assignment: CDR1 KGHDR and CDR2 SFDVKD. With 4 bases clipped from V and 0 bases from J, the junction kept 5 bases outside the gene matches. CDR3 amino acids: CATSDETGISGANVLTF. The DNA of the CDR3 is TGTGCCACCAGTGACGAGACAGGGATCTCTGGGGCCAACGTCCTGACTTTC.

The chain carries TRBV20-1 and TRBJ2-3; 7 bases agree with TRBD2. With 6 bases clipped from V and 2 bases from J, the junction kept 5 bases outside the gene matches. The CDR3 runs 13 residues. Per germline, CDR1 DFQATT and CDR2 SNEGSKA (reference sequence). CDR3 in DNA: TGCAGTGCACCCGGGAGGTACACAGATACGCAGTATTTT. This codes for CSAPGRYTDTQYF.

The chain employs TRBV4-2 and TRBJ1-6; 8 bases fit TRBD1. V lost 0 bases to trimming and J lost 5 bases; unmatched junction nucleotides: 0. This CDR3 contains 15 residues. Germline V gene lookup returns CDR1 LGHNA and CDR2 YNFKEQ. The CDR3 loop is CASSQEGQDNSPLHF. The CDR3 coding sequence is TGTGCCAGCAGCCAAGAGGGACAGGATAATTCACCCCTCCACTTT.

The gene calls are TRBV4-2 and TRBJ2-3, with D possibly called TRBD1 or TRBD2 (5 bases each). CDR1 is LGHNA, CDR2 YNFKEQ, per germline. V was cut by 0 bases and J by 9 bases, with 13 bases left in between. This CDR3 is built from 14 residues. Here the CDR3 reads CASSQDRIGGTQYF. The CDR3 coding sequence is TGTGCCAGCAGCCAAGATCGGATTGGGGGAACGCAGTATTTT.

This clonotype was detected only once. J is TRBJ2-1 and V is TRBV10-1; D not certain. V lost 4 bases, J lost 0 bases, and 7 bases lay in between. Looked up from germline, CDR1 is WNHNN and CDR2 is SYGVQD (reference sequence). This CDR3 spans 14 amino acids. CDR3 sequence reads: CASSGLDSYNEQFF. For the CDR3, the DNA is TGCGCCAGCAGTGGACTGGACTCCTACAATGAGCAGTTCTTC.

CDR3 nucleotides: TGTGCCACCACAGGGGGAGGGAACTATGGCTACACCTTC. Amino acid sequence: CATTGGGNYGYTF. The V gene is TRBV2, the J gene TRBJ1-2; 8 bases align to TRBD1. J gave up 2 bases and V 10 bases, and 6 bases lay outside the gene matches. The CDR3 has 13 residues. CDR1 SNHLY and CDR2 FYNNEI come from the germline V gene.

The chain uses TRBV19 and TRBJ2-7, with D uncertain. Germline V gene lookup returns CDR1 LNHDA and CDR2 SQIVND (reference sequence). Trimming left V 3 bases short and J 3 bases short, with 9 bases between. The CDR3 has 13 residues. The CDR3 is CASSIGSGYEQYF. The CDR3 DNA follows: TGTGCCAGTAGTATCGGTAGTGGCTACGAGCAGTACTTC.

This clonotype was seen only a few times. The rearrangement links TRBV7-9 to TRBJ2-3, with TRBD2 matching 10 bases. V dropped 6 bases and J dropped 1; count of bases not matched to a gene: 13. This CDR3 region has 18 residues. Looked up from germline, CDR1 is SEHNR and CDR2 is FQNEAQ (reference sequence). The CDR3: CASSSPRRLAGRTDTQYF. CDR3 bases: TGTGCCAGCAGTTCCCCCCGCCGACTAGCGGGTCGCACAGATACGCAGTATTTT.

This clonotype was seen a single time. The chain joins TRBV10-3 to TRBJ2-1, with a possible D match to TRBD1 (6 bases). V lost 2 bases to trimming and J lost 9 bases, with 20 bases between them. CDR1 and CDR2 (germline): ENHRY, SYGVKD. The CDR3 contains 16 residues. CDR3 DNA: TGTGCCATCAGTGAGCCAGGGACATCCTCCGGAGGTGAGCAGTTCTTC. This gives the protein CAISEPGTSSGGEQFF.

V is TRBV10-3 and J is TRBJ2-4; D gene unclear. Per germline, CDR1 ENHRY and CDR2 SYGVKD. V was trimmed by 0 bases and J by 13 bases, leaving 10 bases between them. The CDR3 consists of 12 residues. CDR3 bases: TGTGCCATCAGTGAGTCGAAGGGTGAGCAGTACTTC. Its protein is CAISESKGEQYF.

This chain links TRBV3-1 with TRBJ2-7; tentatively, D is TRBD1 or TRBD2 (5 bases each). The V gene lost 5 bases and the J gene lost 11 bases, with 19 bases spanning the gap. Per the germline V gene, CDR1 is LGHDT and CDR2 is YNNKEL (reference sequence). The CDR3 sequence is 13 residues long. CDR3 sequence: CASSSGTQRTEYF. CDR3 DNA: TGTGCCAGCAGCTCCGGGACGCAGAGAACTGAGTACTTC.

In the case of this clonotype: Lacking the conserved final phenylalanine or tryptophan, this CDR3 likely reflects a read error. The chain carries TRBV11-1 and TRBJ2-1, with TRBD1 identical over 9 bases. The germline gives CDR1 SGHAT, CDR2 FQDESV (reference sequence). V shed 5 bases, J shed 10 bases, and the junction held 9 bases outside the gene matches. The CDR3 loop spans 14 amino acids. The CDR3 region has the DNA TGTGCCAGCAGCCCGACGGGACAGGGTTACGAGCAGTTCTTA. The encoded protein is CASSPTGQGYEQFL.

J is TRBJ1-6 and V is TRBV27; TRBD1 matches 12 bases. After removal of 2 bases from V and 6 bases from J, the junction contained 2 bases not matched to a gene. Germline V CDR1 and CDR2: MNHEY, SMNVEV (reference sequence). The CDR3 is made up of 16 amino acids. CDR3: CASSLGTGGRNSPLHF. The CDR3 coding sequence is TGTGCCAGCAGTTTAGGGACAGGGGGCCGTAATTCACCCCTCCACTTT.

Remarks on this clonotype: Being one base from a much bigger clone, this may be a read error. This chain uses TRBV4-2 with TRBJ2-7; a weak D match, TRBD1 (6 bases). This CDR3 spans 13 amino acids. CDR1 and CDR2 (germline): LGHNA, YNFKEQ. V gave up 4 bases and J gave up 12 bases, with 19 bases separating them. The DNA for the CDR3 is TGTGCCAGCAGCCTAAACAGGGCAGAGACCCTGTACTTC. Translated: CASSLNRAETLYF.

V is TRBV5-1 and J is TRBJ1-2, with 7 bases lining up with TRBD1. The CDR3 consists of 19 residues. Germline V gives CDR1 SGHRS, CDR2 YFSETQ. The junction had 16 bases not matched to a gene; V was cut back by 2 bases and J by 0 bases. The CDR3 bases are TGCGCCAGCAGCTTTGATTTCGACAGGGCCCTAACGTCTAACTATGGCTACACCTTC. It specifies CASSFDFDRALTSNYGYTF.

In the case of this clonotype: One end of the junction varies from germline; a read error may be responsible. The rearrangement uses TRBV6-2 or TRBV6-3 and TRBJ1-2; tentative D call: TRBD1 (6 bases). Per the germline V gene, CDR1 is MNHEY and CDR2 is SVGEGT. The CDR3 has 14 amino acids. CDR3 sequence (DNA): TGTGCCAGCGCCCCAGGCGGGGGCTGGTATGGCCACACCTTC. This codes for CASAPGGGWYGHTF.

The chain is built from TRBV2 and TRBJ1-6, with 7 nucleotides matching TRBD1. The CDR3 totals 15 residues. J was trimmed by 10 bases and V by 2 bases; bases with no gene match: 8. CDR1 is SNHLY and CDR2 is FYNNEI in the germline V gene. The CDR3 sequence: CASSESRGIISPLHF. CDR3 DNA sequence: TGTGCCAGCAGTGAATCCAGGGGGATTATATCACCCCTCCACTTT. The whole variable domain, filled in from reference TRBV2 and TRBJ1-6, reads EPEVTQTPSHQVTQMGQEVILRCVPISNHLYFYWYRQILGQKVEFLVSFYNNEISEKSEIFDDQFSVERPDGSNFTLKIRSTKLEDSAMYFCASSESRGIISPLHFGNGTRLTVT.

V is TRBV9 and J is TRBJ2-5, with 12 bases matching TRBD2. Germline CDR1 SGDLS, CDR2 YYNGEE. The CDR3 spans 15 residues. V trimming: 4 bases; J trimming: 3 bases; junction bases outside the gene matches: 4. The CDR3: CASSIRTSGEETQYF. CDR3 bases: TGTGCCAGCAGCATCAGGACTAGCGGGGAAGAGACCCAGTACTTC. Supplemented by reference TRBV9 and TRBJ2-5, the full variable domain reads DSGVTQTPKHLITATGQRVTLRCSPRSGDLSVYWYQQSLDQGLQFLIQYYNGEERAKGNILERFSAQQFPDLHSELNLSSLELGDSALYFCASSIRTSGEETQYFGPGTRLLVL.

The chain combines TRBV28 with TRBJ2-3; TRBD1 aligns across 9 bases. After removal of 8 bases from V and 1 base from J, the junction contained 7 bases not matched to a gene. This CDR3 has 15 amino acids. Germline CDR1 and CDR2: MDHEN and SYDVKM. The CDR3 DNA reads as TGTGCCAGCGGACAGGGGTTCGGGGGCACAGATACGCAGTATTTT. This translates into CASGQGFGGTDTQYF. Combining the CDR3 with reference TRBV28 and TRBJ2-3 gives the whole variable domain DVKVTQSSRYLVKRTGEKVFLECVQDMDHENMFWYRQDPGLGLRLIYFSYDVKMKEKGDIPEGYSVSREKKERFSLILESASTNQTSMYLCASGQGFGGTDTQYFGPGTRLTVL.

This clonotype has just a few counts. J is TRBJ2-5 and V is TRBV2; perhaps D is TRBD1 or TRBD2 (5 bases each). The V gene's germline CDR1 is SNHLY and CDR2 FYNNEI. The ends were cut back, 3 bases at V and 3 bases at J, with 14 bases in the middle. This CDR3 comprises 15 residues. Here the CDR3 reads CASSDWGREKETQYF. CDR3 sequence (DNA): TGTGCCAGCAGTGATTGGGGCAGGGAGAAAGAGACCCAGTACTTC.